This TCR beta chain was sequenced in a study of cytomegalovirus exposure and HLA in healthy donors. Study-wide points: Relative to the approximately 700-donor mean, N-insertions were reportedly fewer in an Asian-associated ancestry cluster in a later analysis. When a later analysis compared HLA-associated TCR beta chains with equally common others, the HLA-associated chains turned out to be more clonally expanded and to have lower generation probabilities.

In the PCR, 60 Vbeta and 13 Jbeta primers were used. Sequenced by immunoSEQ multiplex PCR; TCRdb stores in-frame clones only, minus some. The data show 180,000 or so clones, 75% to 85% seen once. To note about this clone: The antigen is not known.

The TCR was taken from a woman between 18 and 29 years old in good health and CMV-seropositive. The source material was PBMCs.

The CDR3 loop is CASSEYGQELYGYTF. The DNA for the CDR3 is TGTGCCAGCAGTGAATATGGACAGGAGCTCTATGGCTACACCTTC. V usage is TRBV25-1 and J usage is TRBJ1-2; 7 nucleotides match TRBD1. The ends lost 0 bases at V and 4 bases at J; junction bases unmatched: 5. Germline CDR1 reads MGHDK; CDR2 reads SYGVNS. The CDR3 spans 15 residues.